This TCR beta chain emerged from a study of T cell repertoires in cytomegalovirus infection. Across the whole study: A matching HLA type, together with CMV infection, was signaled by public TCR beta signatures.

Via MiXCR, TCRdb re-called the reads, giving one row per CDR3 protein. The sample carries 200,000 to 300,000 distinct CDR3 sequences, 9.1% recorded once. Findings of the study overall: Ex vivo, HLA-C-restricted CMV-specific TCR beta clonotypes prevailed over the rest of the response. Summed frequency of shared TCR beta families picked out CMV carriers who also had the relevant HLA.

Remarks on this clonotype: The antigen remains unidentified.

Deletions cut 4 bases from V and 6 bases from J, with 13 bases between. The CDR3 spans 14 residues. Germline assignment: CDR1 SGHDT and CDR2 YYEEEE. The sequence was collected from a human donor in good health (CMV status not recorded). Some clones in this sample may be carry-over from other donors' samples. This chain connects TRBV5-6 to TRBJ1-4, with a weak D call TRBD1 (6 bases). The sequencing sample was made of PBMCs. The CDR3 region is CASSLRGSDEKLFF. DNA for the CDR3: TGTGCCAGCAGCCTCAGGGGCTCGGATGAAAAACTGTTTTTT.